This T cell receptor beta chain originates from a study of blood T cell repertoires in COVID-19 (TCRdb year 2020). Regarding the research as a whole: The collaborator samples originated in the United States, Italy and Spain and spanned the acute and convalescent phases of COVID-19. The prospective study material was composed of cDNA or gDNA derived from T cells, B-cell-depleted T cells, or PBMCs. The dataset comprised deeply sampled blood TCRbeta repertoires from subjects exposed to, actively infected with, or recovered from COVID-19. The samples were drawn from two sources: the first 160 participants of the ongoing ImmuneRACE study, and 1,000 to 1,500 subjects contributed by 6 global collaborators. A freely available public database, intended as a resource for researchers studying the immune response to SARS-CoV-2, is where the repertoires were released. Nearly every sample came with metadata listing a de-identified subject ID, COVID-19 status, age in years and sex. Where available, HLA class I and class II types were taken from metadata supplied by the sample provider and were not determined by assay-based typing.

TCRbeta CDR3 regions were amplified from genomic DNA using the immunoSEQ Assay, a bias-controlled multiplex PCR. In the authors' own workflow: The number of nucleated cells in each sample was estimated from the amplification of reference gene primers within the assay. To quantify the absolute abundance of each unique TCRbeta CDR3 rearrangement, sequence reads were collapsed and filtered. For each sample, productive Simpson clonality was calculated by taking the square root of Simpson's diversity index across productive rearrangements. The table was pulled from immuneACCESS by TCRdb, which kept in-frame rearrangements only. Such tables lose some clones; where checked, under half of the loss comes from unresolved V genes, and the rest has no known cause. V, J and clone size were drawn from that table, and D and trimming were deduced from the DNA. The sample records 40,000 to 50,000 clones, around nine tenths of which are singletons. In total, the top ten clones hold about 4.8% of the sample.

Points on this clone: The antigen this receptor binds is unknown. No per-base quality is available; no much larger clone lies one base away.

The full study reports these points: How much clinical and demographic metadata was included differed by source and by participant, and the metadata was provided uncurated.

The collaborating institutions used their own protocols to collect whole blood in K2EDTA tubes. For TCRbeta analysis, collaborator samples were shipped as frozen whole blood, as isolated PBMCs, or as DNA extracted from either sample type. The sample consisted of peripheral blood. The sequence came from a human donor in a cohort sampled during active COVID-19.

At the DNA level, the sequence is TGCGCCAGCAGCCCCGGACAGGGCAACACTGAAGCTTTCTTT. This is translated as CASSPGQGNTEAFF. The rearrangement combines TRBV10-1 with TRBJ1-1; 8 central nucleotides agree with TRBD1. Germline trimming: 6 bases from V, 2 bases from J; junction bases outside gene matches: 5. Via the germline V gene (reference sequence), CDR1 is WNHNN and CDR2 SYGVQD. The CDR3 goes from the cysteine to the phenylalanine over 14 residues. Here the CDR3 DNA is all that survives: 42 bases in frame from base 1.